Below, one TCR beta chain is given with its context. Antigen specificity is unknown. Clones were sequenced by immunoSEQ multiplex PCR, and TCRdb holds only the in-frame ones, with some missing. The sample holds some 83,000 clones; around nine tenths are singletons and the top ten take 0.69%. Autoimmune disease history or systemic immunosuppression barred patients. The source of the sample is a study of OX40 agonist ivuxolimab in advanced cancers. Regarding the study as a whole: Partly responding patients at 0.1-3.0 mg/kg showed some of the smallest clonal expansion. On average, CD8+ T cells showed a greater number of expanded clones than CD4+.

Between the trimmed V and J ends, which lost 3 bases and 3 bases, there was a span of 12 bases. CDR3 size: 14 residues. Germline V gene lookup returns CDR1 MNHEY and CDR2 SVGAGI. The origin of this receptor is an adult with an advanced solid tumor such as melanoma, head and neck, liver or kidney cancer. Here the sequenced sample was CD4+ or CD8+ T cells sorted from blood, taken in a trial of the OX40 agonist ivuxolimab. The chain combines TRBV6-5 with TRBJ2-7; possibly TRBD2 for D (5 bases). The CDR3 DNA is TGTGCCAGCAGTTATGGAGGAAAAGGCTACGAGCAGTACTTC. This translates into CASSYGGKGYEQYF.